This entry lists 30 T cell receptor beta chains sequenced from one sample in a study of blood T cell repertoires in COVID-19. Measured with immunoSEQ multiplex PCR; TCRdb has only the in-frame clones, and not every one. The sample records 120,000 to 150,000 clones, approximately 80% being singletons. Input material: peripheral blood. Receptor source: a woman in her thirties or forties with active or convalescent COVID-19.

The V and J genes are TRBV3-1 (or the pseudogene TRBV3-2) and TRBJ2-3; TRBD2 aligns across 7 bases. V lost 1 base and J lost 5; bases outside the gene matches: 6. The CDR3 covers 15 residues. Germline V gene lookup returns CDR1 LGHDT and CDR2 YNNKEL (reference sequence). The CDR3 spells CASSQGGSGGDTQYF. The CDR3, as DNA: TGTGCCAGCAGCCAAGGCGGGTCGGGAGGAGATACGCAGTATTTT.

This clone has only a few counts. The DNA for the CDR3 is TGCAGCGTTGGGGGCCCCACCACCGGTAATGAAAAACTGTTTTTT. It codes for CSVGGPTTGNEKLFF. V gene TRBV29-1 combines with J gene TRBJ1-4; a possible D gene is TRBD1 (5 bases). The CDR3 has 15 residues. Looked up from germline, CDR1 is SQVTM and CDR2 is ANQGSEA. Between the trimmed V and J ends, which lost 4 bases and 4 bases, there was a span of 16 bases.

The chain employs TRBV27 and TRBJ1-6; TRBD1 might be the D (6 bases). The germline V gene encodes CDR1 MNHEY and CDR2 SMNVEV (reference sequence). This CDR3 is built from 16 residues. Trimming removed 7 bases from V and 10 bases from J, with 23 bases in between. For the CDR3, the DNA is TGTGCCAGCACTCAATTATGGACAGAACGGGCCTCACCCCTCCACTTT. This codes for CASTQLWTERASPLHF.

This chain's CDR3 is CASSSRQGGNYGYTF. Here the CDR3 DNA reads TGTGCCAGCAGCTCCCGACAGGGGGGGAACTATGGCTACACCTTC. The genes are TRBV7-9 and TRBJ1-2, with 9 bases fitting TRBD1. The trim removed 4 bases at V and 2 bases at J, leaving 5 bases unmatched. This CDR3 has 15 amino acids. Germline-derived CDR1 and CDR2 are SEHNR and FQNEAQ (reference sequence).

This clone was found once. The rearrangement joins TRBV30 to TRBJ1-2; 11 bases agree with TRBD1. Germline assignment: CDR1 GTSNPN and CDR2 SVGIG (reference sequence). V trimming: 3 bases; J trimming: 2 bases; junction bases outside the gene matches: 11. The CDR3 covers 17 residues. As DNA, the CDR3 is TGTGCCTGGAGCCTGGGACAGGGGGTTCGTGGGAACTATGGCTACACCTTC. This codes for CAWSLGQGVRGNYGYTF.

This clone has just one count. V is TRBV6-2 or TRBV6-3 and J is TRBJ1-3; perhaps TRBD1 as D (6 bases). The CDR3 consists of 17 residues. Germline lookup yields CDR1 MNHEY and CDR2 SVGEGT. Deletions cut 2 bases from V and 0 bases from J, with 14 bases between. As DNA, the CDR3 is TGTGCCAGCAGTTACCGACCCGGACAGCGCTCTGGAAACACCATATATTTT. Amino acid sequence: CASSYRPGQRSGNTIYF.

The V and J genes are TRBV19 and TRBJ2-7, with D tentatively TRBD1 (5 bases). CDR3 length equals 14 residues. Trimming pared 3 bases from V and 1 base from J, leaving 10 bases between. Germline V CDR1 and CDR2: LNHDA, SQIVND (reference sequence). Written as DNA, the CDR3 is TGTGCCAGTAGTATCTCAGGGCAGTCCTACGAGCAGTACTTC. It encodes CASSISGQSYEQYF.

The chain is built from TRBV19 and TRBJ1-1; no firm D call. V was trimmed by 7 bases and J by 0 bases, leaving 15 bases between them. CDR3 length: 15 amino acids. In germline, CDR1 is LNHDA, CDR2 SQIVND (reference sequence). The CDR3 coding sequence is TGTGCCAGTACCCCCGGCGGGGAAATGAACACTGAAGCTTTCTTT. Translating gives CASTPGGEMNTEAFF.

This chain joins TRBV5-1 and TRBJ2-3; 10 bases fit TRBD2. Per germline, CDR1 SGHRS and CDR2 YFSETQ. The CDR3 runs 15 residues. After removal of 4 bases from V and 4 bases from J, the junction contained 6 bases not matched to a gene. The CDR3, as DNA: TGCGCCAGCAGCGTTAGCGGGGGGAGGGCAGATACGCAGTATTTT. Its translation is CASSVSGGRADTQYF.

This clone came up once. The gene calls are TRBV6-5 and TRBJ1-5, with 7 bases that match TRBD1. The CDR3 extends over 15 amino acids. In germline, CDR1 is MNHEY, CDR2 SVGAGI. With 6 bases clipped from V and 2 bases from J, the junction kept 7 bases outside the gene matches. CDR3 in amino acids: CASRVTGNGNQPQHF. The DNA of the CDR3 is TGTGCCAGCAGGGTGACAGGGAATGGCAATCAGCCCCAGCATTTT.

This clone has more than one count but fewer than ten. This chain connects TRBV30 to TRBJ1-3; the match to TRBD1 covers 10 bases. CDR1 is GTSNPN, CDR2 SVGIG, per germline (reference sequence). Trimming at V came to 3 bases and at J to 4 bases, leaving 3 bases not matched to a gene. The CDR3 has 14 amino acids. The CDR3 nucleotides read TGTGCCTGGAGGACAGGGGGCGGAGGAAACACCATATATTTT. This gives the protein CAWRTGGGGNTIYF.

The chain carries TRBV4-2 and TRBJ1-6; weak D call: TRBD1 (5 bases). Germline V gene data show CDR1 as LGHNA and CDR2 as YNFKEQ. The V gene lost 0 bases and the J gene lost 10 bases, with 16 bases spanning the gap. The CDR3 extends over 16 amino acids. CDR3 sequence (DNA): TGTGCCAGCAGCCAAGAAGTAGGCGGGGGAGGATCACCCCTCCACTTT. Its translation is CASSQEVGGGGSPLHF.

CDR3 nucleotides: TGTGCCAGTAGTTCGCAGGCGTTTCAATCCTCTGGAAACACCATATATTTT. Encoded protein: CASSSQAFQSSGNTIYF. The chain combines TRBV19 with TRBJ1-3, with D unclear. Germline assignment: CDR1 LNHDA and CDR2 SQIVND (reference sequence). With 5 bases removed from V and 0 bases from J, the gap between germline ends came to 17 bases. The CDR3 is made up of 17 amino acids.

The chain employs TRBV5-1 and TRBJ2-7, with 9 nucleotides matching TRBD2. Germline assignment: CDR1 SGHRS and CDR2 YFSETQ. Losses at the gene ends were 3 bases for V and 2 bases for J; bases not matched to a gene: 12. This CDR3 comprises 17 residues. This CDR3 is CASSSTVTSGATYEQYF. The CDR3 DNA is TGCGCCAGCAGCTCGACTGTGACTAGCGGAGCCACCTACGAGCAGTACTTC.

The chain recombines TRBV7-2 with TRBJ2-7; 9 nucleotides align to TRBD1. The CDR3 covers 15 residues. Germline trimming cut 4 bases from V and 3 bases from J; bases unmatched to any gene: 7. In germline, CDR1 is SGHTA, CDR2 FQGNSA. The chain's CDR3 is CASSSETGQGYEQYF. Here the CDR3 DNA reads TGTGCCAGCAGCTCAGAAACGGGACAGGGCTACGAGCAGTACTTC.

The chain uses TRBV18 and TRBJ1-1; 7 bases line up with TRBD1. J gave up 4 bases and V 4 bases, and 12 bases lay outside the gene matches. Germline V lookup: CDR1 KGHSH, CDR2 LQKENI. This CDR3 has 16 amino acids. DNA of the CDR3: TGTGCCAGCTCACTAAACAGGGGACCCACGGGCACTGAAGCTTTCTTT. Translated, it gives CASSLNRGPTGTEAFF.

The chain's CDR3 is CATSAGTRYGYTF. CDR3 DNA: TGTGCCACCAGTGCGGGGACTCGCTATGGCTACACCTTC. The genes are TRBV24-1 and TRBJ1-2, with D possibly matching TRBD1 (5 bases). The CDR3 totals 13 residues. Trimming stripped 5 bases from V and 4 bases from J, with 10 bases between. Germline V gene data show CDR1 as KGHDR and CDR2 as SFDVKD.

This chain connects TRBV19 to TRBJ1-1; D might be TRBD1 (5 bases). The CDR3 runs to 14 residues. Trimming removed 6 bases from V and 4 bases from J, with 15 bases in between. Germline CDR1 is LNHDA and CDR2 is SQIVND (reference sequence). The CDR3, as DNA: TGTGCCAGTAGCCCGGGGGGATTGGGCACTGAAGCTTTCTTT. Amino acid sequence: CASSPGGLGTEAFF. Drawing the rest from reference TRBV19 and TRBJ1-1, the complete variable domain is DGGITQSPKYLFRKEGQNVTLSCEQNLNHDAMYWYRQDPGQGLRLIYYSQIVNDFQKGDIAEGYSVSREKKESFPLTVTSAQKNPTAFYLCASSPGGLGTEAFFGQGTRLTVV.

In DNA, the CDR3 is TGTGCCAGCAGTACGGGACTAGCGGGAGTGGGCACAGATACGCAGTATTTT. The encoded protein is CASSTGLAGVGTDTQYF. The J gene is TRBJ2-3, the V gene TRBV5-4; 14 bases align to TRBD2. The J segment lost 1 base and the V segment lost 5 bases, leaving 6 bases of the junction unmatched. CDR1 is SGHNT, CDR2 YYREEE, per germline (reference sequence). CDR3 length: 17 amino acids.

CDR3: CASSFNTLFRDLLPPYYEQYF. CDR3 bases: TGTGCCAGCAGCTTTAATACGTTGTTCCGGGATCTCCTCCCCCCCTACTACGAGCAGTACTTC. The rearrangement uses TRBV7-4 and TRBJ2-7; a possible D gene is TRBD2 (5 bases). Trimming took 3 bases from V and 3 from J, leaving 33 bases between them. This CDR3 has 21 residues. The germline V gene has CDR1 SGHVT and CDR2 SQSDAQ.

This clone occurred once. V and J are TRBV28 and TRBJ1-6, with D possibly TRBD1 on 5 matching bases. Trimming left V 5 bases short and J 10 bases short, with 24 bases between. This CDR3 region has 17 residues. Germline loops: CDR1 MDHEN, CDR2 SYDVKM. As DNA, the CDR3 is TGTGCCAGCAGTACCCCCGGGCAGGGAATAACCATCTCACCCCTCCACTTT. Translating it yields CASSTPGQGITISPLHF.

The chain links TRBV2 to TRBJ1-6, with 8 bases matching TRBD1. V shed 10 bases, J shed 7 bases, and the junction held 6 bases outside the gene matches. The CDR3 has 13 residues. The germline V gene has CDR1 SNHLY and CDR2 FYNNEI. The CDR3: CATQGAWNSPLHF. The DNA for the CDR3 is TGTGCCACCCAGGGGGCGTGGAATTCACCCCTCCACTTT.

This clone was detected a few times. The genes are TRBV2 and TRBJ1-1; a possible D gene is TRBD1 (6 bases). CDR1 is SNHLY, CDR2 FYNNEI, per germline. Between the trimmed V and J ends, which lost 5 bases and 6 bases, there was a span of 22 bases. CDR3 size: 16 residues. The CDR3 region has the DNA TGTGCCAGCAGTACCGAGGCGGCAGGGGTGACGGCTGAAGCTTTCTTT. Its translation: CASSTEAAGVTAEAFF.

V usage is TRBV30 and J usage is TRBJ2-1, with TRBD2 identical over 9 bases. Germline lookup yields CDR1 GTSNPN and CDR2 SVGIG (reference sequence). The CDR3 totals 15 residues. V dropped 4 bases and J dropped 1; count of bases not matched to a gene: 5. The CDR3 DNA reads TGTGCCTGGATCAAACTAGCGGGTTCCTACAATGAGCAGTTCTTC. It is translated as CAWIKLAGSYNEQFF.

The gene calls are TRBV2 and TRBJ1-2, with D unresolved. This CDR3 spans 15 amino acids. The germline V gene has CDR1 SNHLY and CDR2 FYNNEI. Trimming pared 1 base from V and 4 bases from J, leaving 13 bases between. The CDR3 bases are TGTGCCAGCAGTGAAGAGTTACTGCCTGGCTATGGCTACACCTTC. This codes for CASSEELLPGYGYTF. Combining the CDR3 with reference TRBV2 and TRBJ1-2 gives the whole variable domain EPEVTQTPSHQVTQMGQEVILRCVPISNHLYFYWYRQILGQKVEFLVSFYNNEISEKSEIFDDQFSVERPDGSNFTLKIRSTKLEDSAMYFCASSEELLPGYGYTFGSGTRLTVV.

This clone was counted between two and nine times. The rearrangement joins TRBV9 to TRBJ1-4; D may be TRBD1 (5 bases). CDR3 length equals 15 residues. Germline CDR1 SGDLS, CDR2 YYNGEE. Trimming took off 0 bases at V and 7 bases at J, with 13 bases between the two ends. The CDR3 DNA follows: TGTGCCAGCAGCGTAGCGGGAGGGAGGGGTGAAAAACTGTTTTTT. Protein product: CASSVAGGRGEKLFF.

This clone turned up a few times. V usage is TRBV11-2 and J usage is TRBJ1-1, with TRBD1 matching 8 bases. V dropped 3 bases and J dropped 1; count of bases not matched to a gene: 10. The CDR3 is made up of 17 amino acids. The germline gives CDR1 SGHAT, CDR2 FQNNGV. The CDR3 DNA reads TGTGCCAGCAGCTTCGTCCCGGGACAGGCTTCGAACACTGAAGCTTTCTTT. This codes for CASSFVPGQASNTEAFF. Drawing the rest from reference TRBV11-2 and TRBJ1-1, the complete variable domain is EAGVAQSPRYKIIEKRQSVAFWCNPISGHATLYWYQQILGQGPKLLIQFQNNGVVDDSQLPKDRFSAERLKGVDSTLKIQPAKLEDSAVYLCASSFVPGQASNTEAFFGQGTRLTVV.

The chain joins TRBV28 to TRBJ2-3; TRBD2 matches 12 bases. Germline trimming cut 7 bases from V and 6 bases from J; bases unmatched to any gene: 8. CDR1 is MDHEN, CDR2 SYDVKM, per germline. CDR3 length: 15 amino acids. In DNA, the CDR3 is TGTGCCAGCAATGATCGACTAGCGGGAGTGGATACGCAGTATTTT. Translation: CASNDRLAGVDTQYF.

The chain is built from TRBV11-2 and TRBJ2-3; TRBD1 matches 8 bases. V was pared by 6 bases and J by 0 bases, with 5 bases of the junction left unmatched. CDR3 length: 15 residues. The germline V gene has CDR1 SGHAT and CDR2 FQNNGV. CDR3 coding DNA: TGTGCCAGCAGTTTCACAGGGGGTAGCACAGATACGCAGTATTTT. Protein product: CASSFTGGSTDTQYF.

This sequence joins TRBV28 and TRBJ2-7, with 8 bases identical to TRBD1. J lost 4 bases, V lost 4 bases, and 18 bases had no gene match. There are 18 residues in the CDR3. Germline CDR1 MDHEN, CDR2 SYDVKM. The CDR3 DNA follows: TGTGCCAGCAGTTGGGCCGGACAGGGAGTTCACATTGTTTACGAGCAGTACTTC. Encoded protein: CASSWAGQGVHIVYEQYF.